Presented here are 26 T cell receptor beta chains from one specimen sequenced in a study of blood T cell repertoires in COVID-19. Assay used: immunoSEQ multiplex PCR; TCRdb lists only in-frame clones, some missing. The sample lists roughly 150,000 clones, over 75% occurring once. The sample taken for sequencing was PBMCs or T cells enriched from blood (not recorded which). Receptors were obtained from a woman aged 40 to 50 with acute COVID-19.

The V and J genes are TRBV2 and TRBJ2-7; no clear D gene. CDR1 is SNHLY and CDR2 is FYNNEI in the germline V gene. Trimming cost V 8 bases and J 3 bases, with 8 bases left between them. This CDR3 is 11 amino acids long. The CDR3 loop reads CASSRFYEQYV. In DNA form, the CDR3 reads TGTGCCAGCTCGAGGTTCTACGAGCAGTACGTC.

This clone was seen at least ten times. V gene TRBV4-2 combines with J gene TRBJ2-5; unclear D gene. CDR1 LGHNA and CDR2 YNFKEQ come from the germline V gene. Trimming removed 1 base from V and 2 bases from J, with 5 bases in between. CDR3 length equals 13 residues. CDR3 nucleotide sequence: TGTGCCAGCAGCCAAGTGCGACAAGAGACCCAGTACTTC. Protein product: CASSQVRQETQYF.

The chain couples TRBV28 to TRBJ2-3; 13 bases match TRBD2. CDR1 MDHEN and CDR2 SYDVKM come from the germline V gene. The CDR3 extends over 17 amino acids. Germline trimming cut 3 bases from V and 4 bases from J; bases unmatched to any gene: 7. The CDR3 DNA is TGTGCCAGCAGTTTGCTGGGGACTAGCGGGGTTGCAGATACGCAGTATTTT. Protein: CASSLLGTSGVADTQYF.

V is TRBV3-1 (or the pseudogene TRBV3-2) and J is TRBJ2-5, with 11 positions matching TRBD2. Germline V lookup: CDR1 LGHDT, CDR2 YNNKEL (reference sequence). Losses at the gene ends were 1 base for V and 3 bases for J; bases not matched to a gene: 16. This CDR3 spans 20 amino acids. CDR3 DNA: TGTGCCAGCAGCCAAGTTTCGCCCGCCGGGACTAGCGGAAATAAAGAGACCCAGTACTTC. Its translation is CASSQVSPAGTSGNKETQYF.

The chain links TRBV19 to TRBJ1-1; D is perhaps TRBD1 (5 bases). V lost 7 bases to trimming and J lost 2 bases, with 11 bases between them. Germline CDR1 LNHDA, CDR2 SQIVND (reference sequence). CDR3 length equals 13 residues. The CDR3 bases are TGTGCCAGTATGGGGCAGATTAACACTGAAGCTTTCTTT. Protein: CASMGQINTEAFF.

This rearrangement joins TRBV3-1 (or the pseudogene TRBV3-2) to TRBJ1-1; TRBD1 is a possible D gene (5 bases). The CDR3 spans 15 residues. Germline lookup yields CDR1 LGHDT and CDR2 YNNKEL (reference sequence). V dropped 4 bases and J dropped 3 bases, with 15 bases sitting between them. The DNA for the CDR3 is TGTGCCAGCAGCCCGCCTGCGAGCAGGGACACTGAAGCTTTCTTT. This sequence encodes CASSPPASRDTEAFF.

The rearrangement uses TRBV4-2 and TRBJ2-1; TRBD2 might be the D (6 bases). This CDR3 comprises 14 residues. Trimming left V 1 base short and J 4 bases short, with 8 bases between. Germline lookup yields CDR1 LGHNA and CDR2 YNFKEQ. The chain's CDR3 is CASSQVGLYNEQFF. The CDR3 bases are TGTGCCAGCAGCCAAGTAGGACTATACAATGAGCAGTTCTTC.

This clone has more than one count but fewer than ten. This sequence joins TRBV4-1 and TRBJ1-6; 9 bases match TRBD1. Trimming removed 5 bases from V and 9 bases from J; junction bases left unmatched: 8. CDR1 MGHRA and CDR2 YSYEKL come from the germline V gene. CDR3 size: 15 residues. The CDR3 DNA sequence: TGCGCCAGCAGCTACCGGGACAGGGATCTTTCACCCCTCCACTTT. Translating it yields CASSYRDRDLSPLHF.

This chain links TRBV7-2 with TRBJ2-5, with TRBD2 matching over 8 bases. Per germline, CDR1 SGHTA and CDR2 FQGNSA. Germline trimming cut 3 bases from V and 5 bases from J; bases unmatched to any gene: 5. There are 14 residues in the CDR3. The CDR3 coding sequence is TGTGCCAGCAGCTTGAGCGGGAGTTGGGAGACCCAGTACTTC. Translated: CASSLSGSWETQYF.

The chain has TRBV7-9 and TRBJ2-7; 7 nucleotides line up with TRBD2. CDR1 and CDR2 from the germline V gene are SEHNR and FQNEAQ (reference sequence). V trimming: 5 bases; J trimming: 0 bases; junction bases outside the gene matches: 7. CDR3 size: 15 residues. The CDR3 DNA is TGTGCCAGCAGCACCTCTAGCGGTAGCTCCTACGAGCAGTACTTC. Translated, it gives CASSTSSGSSYEQYF.

About this clone itself: At one of its ends the junction is not consistent with the germline gene, which may arise from a read error. The CDR3 sequence: CASSAGLAGVDEQFF. CDR3 DNA sequence: TGTGCTAGCAGCGCGGGACTAGCGGGAGTTGATGAGCAGTTCTTC. V gene TRBV7-7 combines with J gene TRBJ2-1; 14 bases line up with TRBD2. The CDR3 loop spans 15 amino acids. The germline V gene has CDR1 SSHAT and CDR2 FNYEAQ (reference sequence).

This clone was counted many times. The V and J genes are TRBV2 and TRBJ1-5; D gene uncertain. The germline V gene encodes CDR1 SNHLY and CDR2 FYNNEI. V gave up 6 bases and J gave up 2 bases, with 14 bases separating them. The CDR3 spans 15 residues. The DNA for the CDR3 is TGTGCCAGCAGACCCGGACTTGCGGGCAATCAGCCCCAGCATTTT. It is translated as CASRPGLAGNQPQHF. The full variable domain, with the rest looked up from reference TRBV2 and TRBJ1-5, is EPEVTQTPSHQVTQMGQEVILRCVPISNHLYFYWYRQILGQKVEFLVSFYNNEISEKSEIFDDQFSVERPDGSNFTLKIRSTKLEDSAMYFCASRPGLAGNQPQHFGDGTRLSIL.

The chain links TRBV24-1 to TRBJ2-1, with 11 bases identical to TRBD2. Losses at the gene ends were 1 base for V and 6 bases for J; bases not matched to a gene: 7. The germline CDR1 and CDR2 sequences are KGHDR and SFDVKD. The length of the CDR3 is 17 residues. The DNA for the CDR3 is TGTGCCACCAGTGATTTTTCCCTAGCGGGAGGTTCCAATGAGCAGTTCTTC. It is translated as CATSDFSLAGGSNEQFF.

The genes are TRBV7-9 and TRBJ1-1, with D maybe TRBD1 (6 bases). The germline gives CDR1 SEHNR, CDR2 FQNEAQ (reference sequence). The CDR3 totals 15 residues. Trimming stripped 2 bases from V and 7 bases from J, with 17 bases between. CDR3: CASSLPIQGGGEAFF. CDR3 DNA: TGTGCCAGCAGCTTACCGATACAGGGTGGCGGTGAAGCTTTCTTT.

This clone was seen a few times. This rearrangement joins TRBV2 to TRBJ2-7, with TRBD2 matching 13 bases. Germline-derived CDR1 and CDR2 are SNHLY and FYNNEI. The CDR3 has 16 residues. The trim removed 4 bases at V and 6 bases at J, leaving 9 bases unmatched. This CDR3 reads CASSANVGTSGIEQYV. CDR3 nucleotides: TGTGCCAGCAGTGCGAATGTCGGGACTAGCGGGATCGAGCAGTACGTC.

The V gene is TRBV9, the J gene TRBJ2-1, with 12 bases identical to TRBD2. The CDR3 length is 15 residues. V lost 3 bases to trimming and J lost 3 bases; unmatched junction nucleotides: 1. The germline V gene encodes CDR1 SGDLS and CDR2 YYNGEE. The CDR3 loop is CASSGTSGIYNEQFF. The CDR3 coding sequence is TGTGCCAGCAGCGGGACTAGCGGGATCTACAATGAGCAGTTCTTC.

For the CDR3, the DNA is TGTGCCAGCAGCTTGGGGGGCGGGGCTAGCTACGAGCAGTACTTC. It codes for CASSLGGGASYEQYF. V and J are TRBV5-5 and TRBJ2-7, with D maybe TRBD2 (6 bases). CDR1 is SGHKS and CDR2 is YYEKEE in the germline V gene (reference sequence). The CDR3 is 15 amino acids. Trimming pared 0 bases from V and 3 bases from J, leaving 13 bases between.

The chain employs TRBV5-1 and TRBJ2-2; 7 positions agree with TRBD1. The germline V gene encodes CDR1 SGHRS and CDR2 YFSETQ. After removal of 1 base from V and 6 bases from J, the junction contained 3 bases not matched to a gene. The CDR3 extends over 14 amino acids. The CDR3 spells CASSLLQGSGELFF. CDR3 in DNA: TGCGCCAGCAGCTTGCTACAGGGGTCCGGGGAGCTGTTTTTT.

The sample holds one count of this clone. The gene calls are TRBV6-1 and TRBJ2-7; unclear D gene. The CDR3 loop spans 13 amino acids. V was clipped by 3 bases and J by 4 bases, with 10 bases between them. Looked up from germline, CDR1 is MNHNS and CDR2 is SASEGT. CDR3 nucleotides: TGTGCCAGCAGTGATCAAGCTAGTTACGAGCAGTACGTC. It translates to CASSDQASYEQYV.

The V gene is TRBV12-3 or TRBV12-4, the J gene TRBJ1-1; D is possibly TRBD1 (6 bases). This CDR3 is built from 13 residues. V lost 1 base and J lost 7, with 10 bases in between. CDR3 loop: CASSLGGQLEAFF. CDR3 coding DNA: TGTGCCAGCAGTTTAGGAGGACAGCTTGAAGCTTTCTTT.

The chain combines TRBV3-1 (or the pseudogene TRBV3-2) with TRBJ2-1, with 7 bases aligning to TRBD2. Unmatched junction bases numbered 4, after V lost 3 bases and J lost 2 bases. Germline V gives CDR1 LGHDT, CDR2 YNNKEL (reference sequence). The CDR3 covers 15 residues. CDR3 sequence: CASSQVSGTYNEQFF. The CDR3 bases are TGTGCCAGCAGCCAGGTAAGCGGGACCTACAATGAGCAGTTCTTC.

This clone was counted a few times. The rearrangement uses TRBV6-5 and TRBJ1-5, with D possibly TRBD1 on 5 matching bases. The ends were cut back, 6 bases at V and 6 bases at J, with 15 bases in the middle. Germline V gene data show CDR1 as MNHEY and CDR2 as SVGAGI. The CDR3 is 14 residues long. The CDR3 spells CASSPGGIGQPQHF. Here the CDR3 DNA reads TGTGCCAGCAGCCCCGGGGGTATCGGTCAGCCCCAGCATTTT.

The chain carries TRBV12-5 and TRBJ2-1; TRBD2 agrees at 10 bases. The V segment lost 3 bases and the J segment 9 bases; nucleotides outside the gene matches: 8. Germline CDR1 is LGHNT and CDR2 is FRNRAP. The CDR3 contains 15 residues. CDR3 in DNA: TGTGCTAGTGGTTTTGACCTAGCGGGAGTCGTTGAGCAGTTCTTC. It codes for CASGFDLAGVVEQFF.

The chain joins TRBV24-1 to TRBJ2-3, with 9 nucleotides matching TRBD2. Germline loops: CDR1 KGHDR, CDR2 SFDVKD. The CDR3 sequence is 15 residues long. After removal of 4 bases from V and 5 bases from J, the junction contained 6 bases not matched to a gene. The CDR3 DNA reads as TGTGCCACCAGTGAGGTAGCGGGAGTCGGAGATACGCAGTATTTT. This codes for CATSEVAGVGDTQYF.

V gene TRBV19 combines with J gene TRBJ2-1; 9 bases map to TRBD1. The CDR3 runs 13 residues. The trim removed 11 bases at V and 6 bases at J, leaving 8 bases unmatched. Germline CDR1 and CDR2: LNHDA and SQIVND (reference sequence). For the CDR3, the DNA is TGTGCCTCGAGACAGGGGGGAGGCAATGAGCAGTTCTTC. Translation: CASRQGGGNEQFF.

The chain links TRBV7-2 to TRBJ2-1; D is unresolved. The germline V gene encodes CDR1 SGHTA and CDR2 FQGNSA. With 4 bases removed from V and 0 bases from J, the gap between germline ends came to 10 bases. The CDR3 runs 15 residues. DNA for the CDR3: TGTGCCAGCAGCTATGGAAGGAGCTCCTACAATGAGCAGTTCTTC. It is translated as CASSYGRSSYNEQFF. Combining the CDR3 with reference TRBV7-2 and TRBJ2-1 gives the whole variable domain GAGVSQSPSNKVTEKGKDVELRCDPISGHTALYWYRQSLGQGLEFLIYFQGNSAPDKSGLPSDRFSAERTGGSVSTLTIQRTQQEDSAVYLCASSYGRSSYNEQFFGPGTRLTVL.